The 24 T cell receptor beta chains in this list originate from one sample, sequenced in a study of T-cell reconstitution after alpha-beta-depleted transplantation in children. TCRbeta library construction was performed incorporating unique molecular identifiers. A single record per CDR3 protein comes from TCRdb applying MiXCR to the PCR reads. The sample lists approximately 430,000 distinct CDR3 sequences; about 16% were seen once. Source: PBMCs, mostly from graft donor cells, taken 360 days after TCRalphabeta/CD19-depleted stem cell transplant. These receptors all come from a boy in the first two years of life who had a stem cell transplant for Wiskott-Aldrich syndrome, so the T cells may come from the graft donor.

The rearrangement links TRBV29-1 to TRBJ2-7; the match to TRBD1 covers 8 bases. The V segment lost 6 bases and the J segment 6 bases; nucleotides outside the gene matches: 7. CDR3 length equals 12 residues. From germline, CDR1 is SQVTM and CDR2 ANQGSEA. In DNA form, the CDR3 reads TGCAGCGTAGTAAACAGGGGGGCCGAGCAGTACTTC. Its translation is CSVVNRGAEQYF.

This clonotype came up a few times. The chain uses TRBV18 and TRBJ2-5, with D uncertain. Germline loops: CDR1 KGHSH, CDR2 LQKENI. CDR3 length: 13 amino acids. Between the trimmed V and J ends, which lost 5 bases and 2 bases, there was a span of 9 bases. The CDR3 loop reads CASSDGLQETQYF. CDR3 nucleotide sequence: TGTGCCAGCTCAGACGGCCTACAAGAGACCCAGTACTTC. The entire variable domain, with the rest obtained from reference TRBV18 and TRBJ2-5, is as follows: NAGVMQNPRHLVRRRGQEARLRCSPMKGHSHVYWYRQLPEEGLKFMVYLQKENIIDESGMPKERFSAEFPKEGPSILRIQQVVRGDSAAYFCASSDGLQETQYFGPGTRLLVL.

This clonotype has more than one count but fewer than ten. This sequence joins TRBV4-2 and TRBJ1-6; D is unclear. In germline, CDR1 is LGHNA, CDR2 YNFKEQ. The CDR3 consists of 16 residues. The V end was cut by 2 bases, the J end by 4 bases, with 12 bases between. The CDR3 loop is CASSQIGRKYNSPLHF. In DNA, the CDR3 is TGTGCCAGCAGCCAAATAGGACGGAAATATAATTCACCCCTCCACTTT.

This clonotype has more than one count but fewer than ten. V usage is TRBV29-1 and J usage is TRBJ2-5; unclear D gene. V lost 7 bases to trimming and J lost 1 base, with 10 bases between them. The CDR3 is made up of 12 amino acids. Germline values: CDR1 SQVTM, CDR2 ANQGSEA. The CDR3 coding sequence is TGCAGCGCAGGACGGGCCCAAGAGACCCAGTACTTC. This translates into CSAGRAQETQYF.

This chain uses TRBV11-2 with TRBJ2-7; TRBD1 matches 9 bases. CDR1 and CDR2 (germline): SGHAT, FQNNGV. The CDR3 is 15 amino acids. The V and J ends lost 1 base and 2 bases, in that order; junction bases with no gene match: 3. In DNA, the CDR3 is TGTGCCAGCAGCTTAGGGACAGGGGTTCCCTACGAGCAGTACTTC. Its protein product is CASSLGTGVPYEQYF.

As DNA, the CDR3 is TGTGCCACCAGTGATGGGGGCCGGTACTATGGCTACACCTTC. This translates into CATSDGGRYYGYTF. The chain employs TRBV24-1 and TRBJ1-2; a possible D gene is TRBD1 (6 bases). The CDR3 length is 14 residues. Trimming shortened V by 3 bases and J by 3 bases, and 10 bases separated the two germline ends. CDR1 and CDR2 from the germline V gene are KGHDR and SFDVKD.

The J gene is TRBJ2-3, the V gene TRBV7-2, with D perhaps assigned TRBD1 or TRBD2 (6 bases each). The V end was cut by 1 base, the J end by 3 bases, with 11 bases between. The CDR3 is 15 amino acids. CDR1 is SGHTA, CDR2 FQGNSA, per germline. The CDR3: CASSLVSGATDTQYF. CDR3 in DNA: TGTGCCAGCAGCTTAGTTTCGGGGGCAACAGATACGCAGTATTTT. Supplemented by reference TRBV7-2 and TRBJ2-3, the full variable domain reads GAGVSQSPSNKVTEKGKDVELRCDPISGHTALYWYRQSLGQGLEFLIYFQGNSAPDKSGLPSDRFSAERTGGSVSTLTIQRTQQEDSAVYLCASSLVSGATDTQYFGPGTRLTVL.

This clonotype was detected many times. V is TRBV4-3 and J is TRBJ2-1; D not resolved. The V end lost 1 base, the J end lost 4 bases, and 11 bases lay between the germline ends. Germline V gene sequence: CDR1 LGHNA, CDR2 YSLEER. The CDR3 contains 15 residues. The CDR3 DNA reads as TGCGCCAGCAGCCAAGGGCCTGAGTCGTACAATGAGCAGTTCTTC. Amino acids: CASSQGPESYNEQFF.

V is TRBV24-1 and J is TRBJ2-1; D perhaps matches TRBD2 (7 bases). Germline CDR1 reads KGHDR; CDR2 reads SFDVKD. Trimming took 2 bases from V and 12 from J, leaving 13 bases between them. The CDR3 is made up of 13 amino acids. The CDR3 nucleotides read TGTGCCACCAGTGATTGGGGGGGGGGCCCGCAGTTCTTC. Its translation: CATSDWGGGPQFF.

This clonotype was recorded a few times. V and J are TRBV7-6 and TRBJ2-2; D gene unclear. CDR3 length: 12 residues. Germline CDR1 is SGHVS and CDR2 is FNYEAQ. The V end lost 2 bases, the J end lost 5 bases, and 3 bases lay between the germline ends. The CDR3, as DNA: TGTGCCAGCAGCTTATGGACCGGGGAGCTGTTTTTT. It codes for CASSLWTGELFF.

This clonotype was found a few times. The rearrangement joins TRBV6-1 to TRBJ2-3; D is ambiguous. This CDR3 is built from 14 residues. Trimming cost V 7 bases and J 4 bases, with 15 bases left between them. The germline gives CDR1 MNHNS, CDR2 SASEGT. The CDR3 DNA reads TGTGCCAGCATGGACGTTTGGGGTCCAGATACGCAGTATTTT. Translated: CASMDVWGPDTQYF.

CDR3 in DNA: TGCAGTGCTAGGGGACCAAGCTACGAGCAGTACTTC. This encodes CSARGPSYEQYF. The chain has TRBV20-1 and TRBJ2-7, with D perhaps being TRBD1 or TRBD2 (5 bases each). Germline CDR1 and CDR2: DFQATT and SNEGSKA (reference sequence). Trimming shortened V by 3 bases and J by 3 bases, and 9 bases separated the two germline ends. The CDR3 covers 12 residues.

V is TRBV5-1 and J is TRBJ2-7; 7 nucleotides agree with TRBD1. The ends lost 5 bases at V and 6 bases at J; junction bases unmatched: 5. The CDR3 is made up of 12 amino acids. Germline values: CDR1 SGHRS, CDR2 YFSETQ. This CDR3 reads CASSTGTVEQYF. CDR3 DNA sequence: TGCGCCAGCAGTACCGGGACAGTCGAGCAGTACTTC. Variable domain in full (rest from reference TRBV5-1 and TRBJ2-7): KAGVTQTPRYLIKTRGQQVTLSCSPISGHRSVSWYQQTPGQGLQFLFEYFSETQRNKGNFPGRFSGRQFSNSRSEMNVSTLELGDSALYLCASSTGTVEQYFGPGTRLTVT.

The chain is built from TRBV27 and TRBJ2-5; D is possibly TRBD1 or TRBD2 (5 bases each). Germline V gives CDR1 MNHEY, CDR2 SMNVEV (reference sequence). Trimming removed 5 bases from V and 4 bases from J, with 17 bases in between. CDR3 size: 15 residues. The CDR3 bases are TGTGCCAGCAGTCGGAAGGGGAGCACCAGAGAGACCCAGTACTTC. Translated: CASSRKGSTRETQYF.

This chain joins TRBV6-5 and TRBJ2-4; D is perhaps TRBD1 (5 bases). The germline CDR1 and CDR2 sequences are MNHEY and SVGAGI. This CDR3 is 17 amino acids long. Trimming removed 1 base from V and 4 bases from J, with 17 bases in between. The CDR3 DNA sequence: TGTGCCAGCAGTTACTTTGCCGCGGTAAAGGGGAAAAACATTCAGTACTTC. Its protein is CASSYFAAVKGKNIQYF.

The chain joins TRBV20-1 to TRBJ2-1; 11 bases line up with TRBD2. V was pared by 2 bases and J by 8 bases, with 5 bases of the junction left unmatched. CDR3 length equals 14 residues. Germline V gene data show CDR1 as DFQATT and CDR2 as SNEGSKA (reference sequence). The CDR3, as DNA: TGCAGTGCTAGAATAGCGGGGGGGCCCCATGAGCAGTTCTTC. Its translation: CSARIAGGPHEQFF.

In its sample, this clonotype was seen many times. The gene calls are TRBV16 and TRBJ2-7; D possibly corresponds to TRBD2 (5 bases). Germline-derived CDR1 and CDR2 are KGHSY and FQNENV. CDR3 length: 12 residues. Trimming took 3 bases from V and 4 from J, leaving 7 bases between them. The CDR3 DNA follows: TGTGCCAGCAGCCACGGGGTTTACGAGCAGTACTTC. Protein sequence: CASSHGVYEQYF.

This clonotype was detected a few times. The rearrangement links TRBV9 to TRBJ2-1; D uncertain. The CDR3 consists of 16 residues. Trimming removed 1 base from V and 0 bases from J, with 11 bases in between. Germline assignment: CDR1 SGDLS and CDR2 YYNGEE. CDR3 region: CASSVRDTRSYNEQFF. DNA for the CDR3: TGTGCCAGCAGCGTAAGAGACACTCGCTCCTACAATGAGCAGTTCTTC.

The chain joins TRBV6-5 to TRBJ1-2; D call uncertain. V was cut by 1 base and J by 3 bases, with 6 bases left in between. This CDR3 is built from 13 residues. The germline V gene encodes CDR1 MNHEY and CDR2 SVGAGI. The CDR3 DNA reads TGTGCCAGCAGTTACTGGACGGACTATGGCTACACCTTC. Residues: CASSYWTDYGYTF.

This clonotype was picked up a small number of times. The V and J genes are TRBV10-3 and TRBJ2-7, with TRBD1 matching 7 bases. The CDR3 loop spans 15 amino acids. With V trimmed by 1 base and J by 6 bases, 9 bases remained unmatched. Germline CDR1 reads ENHRY; CDR2 reads SYGVKD. The CDR3 loop is CAISEFPRQGVEQYF. The CDR3, as DNA: TGTGCCATCAGTGAGTTTCCACGACAGGGCGTCGAGCAGTACTTC.

A remark on this clonotype: Lacking the conserved final phenylalanine or tryptophan, this CDR3 likely reflects a read error. The chain carries TRBV7-6 and TRBJ2-3; no clear D gene. This CDR3 comprises 12 residues. The V end was cut by 1 base, the J end by 7 bases, with 6 bases between. Looked up from germline, CDR1 is SGHVS and CDR2 is FNYEAQ. The CDR3, as DNA: TGTGCCAGCAGCTTAGTCTCCAATACGCAGTATCTT. This gives the protein CASSLVSNTQYL.

The chain employs TRBV5-1 and TRBJ2-7; D is unclear. Germline CDR1 reads SGHRS; CDR2 reads YFSETQ. The V and J ends lost 0 bases and 4 bases respectively, with 11 bases between them. The CDR3 runs 14 residues. CDR3 amino acids: CASSLGASGYEQYF. CDR3 bases: TGCGCCAGCAGCTTGGGGGCATCAGGATACGAGCAGTACTTC.

In DNA form, the CDR3 reads TGTGCCAGCAGTTTGACAGGGTTGAGAGAAAAACTGTTTTTT. Its protein is CASSLTGLREKLFF. V and J are TRBV28 and TRBJ1-4, with TRBD1 matching over 7 bases. Trimming cost V 3 bases and J 8 bases; bases outside gene matches: 6. The CDR3 is 14 amino acids. Germline lookup yields CDR1 MDHEN and CDR2 SYDVKM.

This clonotype has just a few counts. This rearrangement joins TRBV24-1 to TRBJ2-5; a weak D match, TRBD1 (6 bases). The CDR3 runs to 16 residues. The germline CDR1 and CDR2 sequences are KGHDR and SFDVKD. V was clipped by 1 base and J by 3 bases, with 14 bases between them. The CDR3 is CATSDFAKGEKETQYF. In DNA form, the CDR3 reads TGTGCCACCAGTGATTTTGCCAAGGGGGAAAAAGAGACCCAGTACTTC.